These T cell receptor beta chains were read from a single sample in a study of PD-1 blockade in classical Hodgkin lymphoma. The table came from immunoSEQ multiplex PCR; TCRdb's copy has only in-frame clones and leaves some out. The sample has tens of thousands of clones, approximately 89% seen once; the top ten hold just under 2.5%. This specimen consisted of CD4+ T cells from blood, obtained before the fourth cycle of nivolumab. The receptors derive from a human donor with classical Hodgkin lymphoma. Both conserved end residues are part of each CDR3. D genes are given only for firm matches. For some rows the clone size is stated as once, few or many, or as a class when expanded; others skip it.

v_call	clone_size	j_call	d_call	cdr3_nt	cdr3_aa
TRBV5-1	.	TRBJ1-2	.	TGCGCCAGCAGACCCGGGGGCGACTATGGCTACACCTTC	CASRPGGDYGYTF
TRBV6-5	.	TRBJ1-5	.	TGTGCCAGCAGTTACGTGTATGATAGCAATCAGCCCCAGCATTTT	CASSYVYDSNQPQHF
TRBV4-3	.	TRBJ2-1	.	TGCGCCAGCAGCCAAGATAGGGGGGGCCTAAGCTCCTACAATGAGCAGTTCTTC	CASSQDRGGLSSYNEQFF
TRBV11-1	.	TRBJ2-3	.	TGTGCCAGCAGCTTAGTACAGACCACTAGCACAGATACGCAGTATTTT	CASSLVQTTSTDTQYF
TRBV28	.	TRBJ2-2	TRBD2	TGTGCCAGCAGTCCACGGACTAGCGGGAGGACCGGGGAGCTGTTTTTT	CASSPRTSGRTGELFF
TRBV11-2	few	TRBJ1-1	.	TGTGCCAGCAGCTTAGACGGGGGGATGAACACTGAAGCTTTCTTT	CASSLDGGMNTEAFF
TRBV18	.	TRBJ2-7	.	TGTGCCAGCCGAAACGTTGTTGACGACCGGGGCGAGCAGTACTTC	CASRNVVDDRGEQYF
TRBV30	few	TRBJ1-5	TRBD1	TGTGCCTGGAGTGGCGCGGGACAGGGTTATCAGCCCCAGCATTTT	CAWSGAGQGYQPQHF
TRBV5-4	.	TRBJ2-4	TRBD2	TGTGCCAGCAGCTTGGCCGGCGGGAGTGGAGACATTCAGTACTTC	CASSLAGGSGDIQYF
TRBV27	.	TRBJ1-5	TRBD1	TGTGCCAGCAGTTTTGTAGGGACAGCCAATCAGCCCCAGCATTTT	CASSFVGTANQPQHF
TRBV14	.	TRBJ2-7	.	TGTGCCAGCAGCCAACTGGCCCTTAGAGACGAAACCTACGAGCAGTACTTC	CASSQLALRDETYEQYF
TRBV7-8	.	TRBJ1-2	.	TGTGCCAGCAGCCCCCAGGAAATTACACGCCGAGCTAACTATGGCTACACCTTC	CASSPQEITRRANYGYTF
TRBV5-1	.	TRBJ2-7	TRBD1	TGCGCCAGCAGCTTCAGGAGTCCGGGACAGGCCCCCTACGAGCAGTACTTC	CASSFRSPGQAPYEQYF
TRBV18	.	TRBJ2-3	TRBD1	TGTGCCAGCTCACCCTCACAGGGGGCGACAGATACGCAGTATTTT	CASSPSQGATDTQYF
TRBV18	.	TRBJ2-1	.	TGTGCCAGCTCTCCGGGACTTAGCTCCTACAATGAGCAGTTCTTC	CASSPGLSSYNEQFF
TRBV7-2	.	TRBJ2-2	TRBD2	TGTGCCAGCAGCTTTGGGACTAGAACCGGGGAGCTGTTTTTT	CASSFGTRTGELFF
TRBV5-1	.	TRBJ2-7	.	TGCGCCAGCAGCTTGGTGGAGCCTCTTCACTACGAGCAGTACTTC	CASSLVEPLHYEQYF
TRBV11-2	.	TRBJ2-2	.	TGTGCCAGCAGCCCAATGGGCTACAGCGGGAACACCGGGGAGCTGTTTTTT	CASSPMGYSGNTGELFF
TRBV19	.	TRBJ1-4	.	TGTGCCAGTAGTATAAGTTACAGGGCAGCAACTAATGAAAAACTGTTTTTT	CASSISYRAATNEKLFF
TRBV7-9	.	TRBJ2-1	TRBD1	TGTGCCAGCAGCTTAAATAGGGGGCGTGGATCCTACAATGAGCAGTTCTTC	CASSLNRGRGSYNEQFF
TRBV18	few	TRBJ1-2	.	TGTGCCAGCTCACCACCCGACAGCCATTATGGCTACACCTTC	CASSPPDSHYGYTF
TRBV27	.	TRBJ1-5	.	TGTGCCAGCAGTATAGGGGCCCGCAATCAGCCCCAGCATTTT	CASSIGARNQPQHF
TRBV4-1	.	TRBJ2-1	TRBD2	TGCGCCAGCAGCCAAGGACTAGCGGGAAGGGAGCAGTTCTTC	CASSQGLAGREQFF
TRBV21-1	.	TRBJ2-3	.	TGTGCCAGCAGCAACAGGGATCCTTCCCCGGATACGCAGTATTTT	CASSNRDPSPDTQYF
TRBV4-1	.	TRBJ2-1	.	TGCGCCAGCAGCCAAGATCTCTTCAGGGTAGAGCTAGCAGGACCCTCAAATGAGCAGTTCTTC	CASSQDLFRVELAGPSNEQFF
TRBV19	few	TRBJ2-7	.	TGTGCCAGTAGTCTTGAACGGCGGGGCGAGCAGTACTTC	CASSLERRGEQYF
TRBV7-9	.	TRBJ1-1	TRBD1	TGTGCCAGCAGCATGACAGGGGATGAAGCTTTCTTT	CASSMTGDEAFF
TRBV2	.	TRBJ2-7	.	TGTGCCAGCAGTGCCCCTGAGATTAGCGGTTACGAGCAGTACTTC	CASSAPEISGYEQYF
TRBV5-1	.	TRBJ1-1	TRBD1	TGCGCCAGCAGCACGGGACAGGGGGGTGAAGCTTTCTTT	CASSTGQGGEAFF
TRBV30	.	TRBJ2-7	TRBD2	TGTGCCTGGAGTGTACTTAAGCGGGATGTGACCTACGAGCAGTACTTC	CAWSVLKRDVTYEQYF
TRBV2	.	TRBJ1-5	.	TGTGCCAGCATTCCCGACAGGTTTCCCAATCAGCCCCAGCATTTT	CASIPDRFPNQPQHF
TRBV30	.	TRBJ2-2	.	TGTGCCTGGAGAGCTACACGCCGGGGGTACACCGGGGAGCTGTTTTTT	CAWRATRRGYTGELFF
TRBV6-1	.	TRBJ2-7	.	TGTGCCAGCAGGCCCCTAAGGACGGCAAACGAGCAGTACTTC	CASRPLRTANEQYF
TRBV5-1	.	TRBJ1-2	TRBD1	TGCGCCACCGGGACAGGGATGACCGGGTATGGCTACACCTTC	CATGTGMTGYGYTF
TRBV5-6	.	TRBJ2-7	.	TGTGCCAGCAGCCTGGGACGTCGCTGGGAGCAGTACTTC	CASSLGRRWEQYF
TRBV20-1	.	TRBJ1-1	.	TGCAGTGCTGCACAGGGATATTTAGCTTTCTTT	CSAAQGYLAFF
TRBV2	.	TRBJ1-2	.	TGTGCCAGCAGAAAGGGGAATTTTGAAGGCTACACCTTC	CASRKGNFEGYTF
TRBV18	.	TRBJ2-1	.	TGTGCCAGCTCGCTACTGGGCTCCTACAATGAGCAGTTCTTC	CASSLLGSYNEQFF
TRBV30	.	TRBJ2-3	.	TGTGCCTGGAGTGTAAGTTCGGATACGCAGTATTTT	CAWSVSSDTQYF
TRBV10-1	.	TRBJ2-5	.	TGCGCCAGCAGTGAAGGCCACGGGGGCTTAAAGACCCAGTACTTC	CASSEGHGGLKTQYF